This T cell receptor beta chain appears in the sequencing data of a study of beta chain features in type 1 diabetes. As for the study in general: There was similarity between patients and healthy donors in age, gender and cell yields. Findings and limits, study-wide: For patients and controls alike, PCR might favor shorter templates to the same degree. For type 1 diabetes patients, VDJ junctions showed fewer insertions and more deletions. The study found that naive, central memory and Treg TCRB repertoires appeared more similar in patients than in healthy donors. Among patients with Type 1 diabetes, TCRB CDR3s were moderately but significantly shorter in every one of the four CD4+ subsets.

What was sequenced were expressed TCRB transcripts, since all of the isolated RNA had been reverse transcribed. Profiled with immunoSEQ multiplex PCR; TCRdb holds only in-frame clones, not every one. The sample consists of 300,000 or so clones, less than 15% of them appearing once. In germline, CDR1 is SGHRS, CDR2 YFSETQ. The V and J ends lost 7 bases and 7 bases, in that order; junction bases with no gene match: 9. This CDR3 is 14 amino acids long. In the case of this clone: The antigen remains unidentified.

Input material: naive CD4+ T cells from blood. V and J are TRBV5-1 and TRBJ2-5; 11 positions match TRBD1. This TCR came from a woman between 18 and 29 years old with type 1 diabetes. CDR3 sequence reads: CASWTGGLYGTQYF. CDR3 in DNA: TGCGCCAGCTGGACAGGGGGCTTATATGGGACCCAGTACTTC. The full variable domain, its missing parts supplied by reference TRBV5-1 and TRBJ2-5, is KAGVTQTPRYLIKTRGQQVTLSCSPISGHRSVSWYQQTPGQGLQFLFEYFSETQRNKGNFPGRFSGRQFSNSRSEMNVSTLELGDSALYLCASWTGGLYGTQYFGPGTRLLVL.